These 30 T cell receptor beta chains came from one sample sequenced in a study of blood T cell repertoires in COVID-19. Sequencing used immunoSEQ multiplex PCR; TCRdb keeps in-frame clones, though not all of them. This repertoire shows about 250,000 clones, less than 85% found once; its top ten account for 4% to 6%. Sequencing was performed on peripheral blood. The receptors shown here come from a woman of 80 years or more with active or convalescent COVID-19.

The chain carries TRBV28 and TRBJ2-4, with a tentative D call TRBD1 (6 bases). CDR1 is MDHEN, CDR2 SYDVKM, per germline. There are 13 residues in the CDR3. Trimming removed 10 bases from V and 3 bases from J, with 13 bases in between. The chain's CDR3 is CATQGRGKNIQYF. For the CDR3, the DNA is TGTGCCACCCAGGGGCGAGGCAAAAACATTCAGTACTTC.

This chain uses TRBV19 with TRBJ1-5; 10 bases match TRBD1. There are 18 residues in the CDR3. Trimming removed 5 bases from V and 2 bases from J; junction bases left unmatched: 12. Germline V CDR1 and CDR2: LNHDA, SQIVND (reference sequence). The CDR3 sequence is CASSVRQTGTGGNQPQHF. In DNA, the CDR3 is TGTGCCAGTAGTGTCCGCCAAACCGGGACAGGGGGCAATCAGCCCCAGCATTTT.

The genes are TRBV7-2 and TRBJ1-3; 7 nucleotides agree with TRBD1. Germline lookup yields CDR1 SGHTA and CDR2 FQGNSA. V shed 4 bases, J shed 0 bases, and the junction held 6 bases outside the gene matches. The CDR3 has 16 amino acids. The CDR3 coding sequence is TGTGCCAGCAGCTACGGACAGGCTAGCTCTGGAAACACCATATATTTT. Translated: CASSYGQASSGNTIYF.

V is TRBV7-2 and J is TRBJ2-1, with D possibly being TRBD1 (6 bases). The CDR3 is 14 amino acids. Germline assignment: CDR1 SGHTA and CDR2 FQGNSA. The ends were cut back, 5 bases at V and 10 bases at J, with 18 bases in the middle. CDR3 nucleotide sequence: TGTGCCAGCAGCATCCGGGACAACCGACCAGAGCAGTTCTTC. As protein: CASSIRDNRPEQFF.

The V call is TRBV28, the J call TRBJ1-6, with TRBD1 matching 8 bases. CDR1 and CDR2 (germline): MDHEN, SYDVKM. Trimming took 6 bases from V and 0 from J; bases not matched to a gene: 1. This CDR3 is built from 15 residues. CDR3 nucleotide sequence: TGTGCCAGCAGCGGGACAGGCTCCTATAATTCACCCCTCCACTTT. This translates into CASSGTGSYNSPLHF.

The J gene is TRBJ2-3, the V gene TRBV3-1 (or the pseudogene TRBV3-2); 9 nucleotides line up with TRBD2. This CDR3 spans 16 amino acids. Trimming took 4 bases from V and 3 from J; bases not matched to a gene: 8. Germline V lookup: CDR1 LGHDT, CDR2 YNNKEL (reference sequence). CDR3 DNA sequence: TGTGCCAGCAGCCGGTGGCGGGGGGGCCGAACAGATACGCAGTATTTT. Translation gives CASSRWRGGRTDTQYF.

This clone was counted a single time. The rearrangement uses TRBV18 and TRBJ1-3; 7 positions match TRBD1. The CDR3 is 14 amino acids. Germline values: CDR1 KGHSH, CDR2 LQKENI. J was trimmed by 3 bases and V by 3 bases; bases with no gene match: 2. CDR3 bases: TGTGCCAGCTCACCCCGGGACAGTGGAAACACCATATATTTT. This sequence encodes CASSPRDSGNTIYF.

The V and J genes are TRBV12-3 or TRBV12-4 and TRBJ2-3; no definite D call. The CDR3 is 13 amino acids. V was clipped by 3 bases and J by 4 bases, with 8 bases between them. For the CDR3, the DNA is TGTGCCAGCAGTTTTCTAGTGGCAGATACGCAGTATTTT. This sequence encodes CASSFLVADTQYF.

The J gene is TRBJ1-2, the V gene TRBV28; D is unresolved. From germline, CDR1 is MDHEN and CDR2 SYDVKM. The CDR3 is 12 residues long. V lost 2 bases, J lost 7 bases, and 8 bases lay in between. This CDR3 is CASSLEPGGYTF. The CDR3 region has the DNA TGTGCCAGCAGTTTAGAGCCGGGTGGCTACACCTTC.

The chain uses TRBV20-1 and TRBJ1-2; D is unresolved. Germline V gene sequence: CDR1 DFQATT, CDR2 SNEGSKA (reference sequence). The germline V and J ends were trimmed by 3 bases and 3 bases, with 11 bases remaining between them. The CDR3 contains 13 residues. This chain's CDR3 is CSASSGFDYGYTF. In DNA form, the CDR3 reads TGCAGTGCTAGTTCGGGGTTCGACTATGGCTACACCTTC.

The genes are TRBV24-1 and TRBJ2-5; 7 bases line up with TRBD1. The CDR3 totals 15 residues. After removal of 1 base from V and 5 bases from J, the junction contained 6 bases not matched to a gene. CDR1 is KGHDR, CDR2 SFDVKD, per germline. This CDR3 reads CATSDFRGLVETQYF. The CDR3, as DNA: TGTGCCACCAGTGATTTTAGGGGGCTGGTGGAGACCCAGTACTTC.

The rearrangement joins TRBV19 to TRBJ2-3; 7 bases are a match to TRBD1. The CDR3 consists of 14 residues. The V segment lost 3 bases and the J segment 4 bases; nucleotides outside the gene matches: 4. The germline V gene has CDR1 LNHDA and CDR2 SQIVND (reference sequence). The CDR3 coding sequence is TGTGCCAGTAGTATGCGGCAGGGGGCAGATACGCAGTATTTT. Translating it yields CASSMRQGADTQYF.

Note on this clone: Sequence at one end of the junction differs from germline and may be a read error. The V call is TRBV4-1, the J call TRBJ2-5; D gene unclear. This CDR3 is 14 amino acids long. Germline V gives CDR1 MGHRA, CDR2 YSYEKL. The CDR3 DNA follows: TGCGCCAGCAGCCAAGGCGGCTTACAAGAGGCCCAGTACTTC. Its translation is CASSQGGLQEAQYF.

The CDR3 DNA reads TGTGCCAGCAGTGGGAGGGGTATAGGGGCAGGCTATGGCTACACCTTC. Translating gives CASSGRGIGAGYGYTF. The rearrangement links TRBV25-1 to TRBJ1-2, with D maybe TRBD1 (5 bases). Germline values: CDR1 MGHDK, CDR2 SYGVNS. The CDR3 spans 16 residues. Trimming cost V 4 bases and J 4 bases, with 19 bases left between them.

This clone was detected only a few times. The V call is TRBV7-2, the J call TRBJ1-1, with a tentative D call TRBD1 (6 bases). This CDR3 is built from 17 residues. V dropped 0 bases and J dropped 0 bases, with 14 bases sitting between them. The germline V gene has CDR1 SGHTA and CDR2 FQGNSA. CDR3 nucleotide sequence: TGTGCCAGCAGCTTAGCGGGCACAGGGACGATGAACACTGAAGCTTTCTTT. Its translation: CASSLAGTGTMNTEAFF. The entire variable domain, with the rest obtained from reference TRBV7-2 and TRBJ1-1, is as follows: GAGVSQSPSNKVTEKGKDVELRCDPISGHTALYWYRQSLGQGLEFLIYFQGNSAPDKSGLPSDRFSAERTGGSVSTLTIQRTQQEDSAVYLCASSLAGTGTMNTEAFFGQGTRLTVV.

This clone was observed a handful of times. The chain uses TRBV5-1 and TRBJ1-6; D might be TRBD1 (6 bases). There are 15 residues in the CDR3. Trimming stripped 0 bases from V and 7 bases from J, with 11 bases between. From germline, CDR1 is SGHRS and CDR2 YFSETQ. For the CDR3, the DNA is TGCGCCAGCAGCTTGGAGCCGGGGGGCAATTCACCCCTCCACTTT. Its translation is CASSLEPGGNSPLHF.

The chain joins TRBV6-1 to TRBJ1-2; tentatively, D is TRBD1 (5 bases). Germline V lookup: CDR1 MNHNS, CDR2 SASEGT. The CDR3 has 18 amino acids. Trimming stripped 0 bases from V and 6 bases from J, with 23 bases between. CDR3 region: CASSEAGASGLNVDGYTF. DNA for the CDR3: TGTGCCAGCAGTGAAGCAGGGGCTTCGGGACTGAATGTCGATGGCTACACCTTC.

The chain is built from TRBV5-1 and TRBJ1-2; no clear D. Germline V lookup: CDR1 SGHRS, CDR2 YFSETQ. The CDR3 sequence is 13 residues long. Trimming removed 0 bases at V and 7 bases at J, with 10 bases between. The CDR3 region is CASSLAGQTGYTF. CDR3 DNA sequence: TGCGCCAGCAGCTTGGCGGGTCAGACTGGCTACACCTTC.

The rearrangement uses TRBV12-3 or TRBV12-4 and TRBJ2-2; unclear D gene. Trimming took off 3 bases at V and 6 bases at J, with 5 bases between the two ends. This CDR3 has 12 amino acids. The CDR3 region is CASSFSAGELFF. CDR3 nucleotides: TGTGCCAGCAGTTTTTCGGCCGGGGAGCTGTTTTTT.

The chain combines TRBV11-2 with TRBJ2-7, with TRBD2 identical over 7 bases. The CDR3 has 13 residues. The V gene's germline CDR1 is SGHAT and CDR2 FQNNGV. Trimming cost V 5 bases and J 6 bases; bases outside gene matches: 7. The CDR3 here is CASSLGGDIEQYF. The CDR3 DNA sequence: TGTGCCAGCAGCCTGGGGGGGGATATCGAGCAGTACTTC.

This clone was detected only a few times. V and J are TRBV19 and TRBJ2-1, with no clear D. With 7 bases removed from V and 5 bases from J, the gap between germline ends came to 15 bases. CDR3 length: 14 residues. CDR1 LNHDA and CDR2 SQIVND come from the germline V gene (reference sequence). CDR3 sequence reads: CASTYWAGNNEQFF. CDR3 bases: TGTGCCAGTACCTATTGGGCAGGCAACAATGAGCAGTTCTTC.

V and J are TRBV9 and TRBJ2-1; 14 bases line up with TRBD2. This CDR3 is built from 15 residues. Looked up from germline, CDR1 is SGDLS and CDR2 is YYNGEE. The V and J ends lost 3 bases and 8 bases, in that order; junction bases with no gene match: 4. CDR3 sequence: CASSAGTSGSDEQFF. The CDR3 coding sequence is TGTGCCAGCAGCGCGGGGACTAGCGGGAGTGATGAGCAGTTCTTC. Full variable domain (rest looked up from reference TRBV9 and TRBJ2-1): DSGVTQTPKHLITATGQRVTLRCSPRSGDLSVYWYQQSLDQGLQFLIQYYNGEERAKGNILERFSAQQFPDLHSELNLSSLELGDSALYFCASSAGTSGSDEQFFGPGTRLTVL.

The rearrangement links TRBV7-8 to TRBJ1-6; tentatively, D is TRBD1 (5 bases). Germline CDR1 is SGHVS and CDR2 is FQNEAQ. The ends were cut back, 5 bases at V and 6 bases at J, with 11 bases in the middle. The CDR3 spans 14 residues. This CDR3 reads CASSPGTINSPLHF. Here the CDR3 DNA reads TGTGCCAGCAGCCCCGGGACTATTAATTCACCCCTCCACTTT. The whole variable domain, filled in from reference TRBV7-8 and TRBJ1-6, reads GAGVSQSPRYKVAKRGQDVALRCDPISGHVSLFWYQQALGQGPEFLTYFQNEAQLDKSGLPSDRFFAERPEGSVSTLKIQRTQQEDSAVYLCASSPGTINSPLHFGNGTRLTVT.

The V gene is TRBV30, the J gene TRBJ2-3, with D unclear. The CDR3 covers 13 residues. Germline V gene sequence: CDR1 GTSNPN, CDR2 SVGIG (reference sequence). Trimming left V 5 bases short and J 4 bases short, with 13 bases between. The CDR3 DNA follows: TGTGCCTGGGCCACGACATTTCCAGATACGCAGTATTTT. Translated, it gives CAWATTFPDTQYF.

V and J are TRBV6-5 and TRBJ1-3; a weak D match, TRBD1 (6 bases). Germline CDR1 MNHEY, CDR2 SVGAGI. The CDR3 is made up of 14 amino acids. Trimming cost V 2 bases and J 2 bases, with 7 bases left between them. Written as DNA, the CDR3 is TGTGCCAGCAGTTACGGGGGCCCTGGAAACACCATATATTTT. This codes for CASSYGGPGNTIYF.

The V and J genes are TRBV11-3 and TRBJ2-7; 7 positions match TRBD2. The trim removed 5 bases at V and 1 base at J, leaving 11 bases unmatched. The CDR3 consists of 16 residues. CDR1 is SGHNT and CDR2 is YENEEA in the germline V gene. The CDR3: CASSPGEGRASYEQYF. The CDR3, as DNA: TGTGCCAGCAGCCCTGGGGAGGGCCGGGCATCCTACGAGCAGTACTTC. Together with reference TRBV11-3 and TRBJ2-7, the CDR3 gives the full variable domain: EAGVVQSPRYKIIEKKQPVAFWCNPISGHNTLYWYLQNLGQGPELLIRYENEEAVDDSQLPKDRFSAERLKGVDSTLKIQPAELGDSAVYLCASSPGEGRASYEQYFGPGTRLTVT.

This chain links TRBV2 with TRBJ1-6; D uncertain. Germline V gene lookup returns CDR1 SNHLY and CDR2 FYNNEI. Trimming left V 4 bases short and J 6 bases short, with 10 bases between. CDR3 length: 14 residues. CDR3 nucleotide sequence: TGTGCCAGCAGTGTGTACGGGAGTAATTCACCCCTCCACTTT. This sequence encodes CASSVYGSNSPLHF.

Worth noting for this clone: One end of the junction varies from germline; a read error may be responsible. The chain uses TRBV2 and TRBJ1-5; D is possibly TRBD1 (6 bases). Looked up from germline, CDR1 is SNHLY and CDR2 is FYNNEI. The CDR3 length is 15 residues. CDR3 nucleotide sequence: TGTGCCAGCAGCGAAGAGCAAGGACAGTATCAGCCCCAGCATTTT. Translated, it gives CASSEEQGQYQPQHF.

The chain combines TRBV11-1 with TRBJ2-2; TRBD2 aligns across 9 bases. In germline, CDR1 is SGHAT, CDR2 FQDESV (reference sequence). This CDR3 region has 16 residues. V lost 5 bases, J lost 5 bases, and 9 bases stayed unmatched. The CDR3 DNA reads TGTGCCAGCAGCCCGATAGCGGGAGTAGTAACCGGGGAGCTGTTTTTT. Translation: CASSPIAGVVTGELFF.

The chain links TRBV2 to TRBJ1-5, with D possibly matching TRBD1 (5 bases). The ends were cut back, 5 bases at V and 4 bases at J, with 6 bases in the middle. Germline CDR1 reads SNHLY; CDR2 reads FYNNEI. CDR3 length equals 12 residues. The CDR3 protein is CASSQGNQPQHF. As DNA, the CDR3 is TGTGCCAGCAGTCAGGGAAATCAGCCCCAGCATTTT.